Following are 2 T cell receptor beta chains from one sample sequenced in a study of siplizumab effects on memory and regulatory T cells. Profiling relied on immunoSEQ multiplex PCR, and the TCRdb table lists in-frame clones only, not all of them. Here the sample spans 98,000 or so clones, 93% being singletons. The specimen sequenced was Tregs sorted from blood. The receptors come from a human donor in good health.

This clone turned up a few times. This chain links TRBV2 with TRBJ1-2; no reliable D call. Between the trimmed V and J ends, which lost 3 bases and 8 bases, there was a span of 13 bases. Germline values: CDR1 SNHLY, CDR2 FYNNEI. This CDR3 comprises 13 residues. In DNA, the CDR3 is TGTGCCAGCAGTGACGATGCCCTGGGCGGCTACACCTTC. Translation gives CASSDDALGGYTF. The complete variable domain, with remaining parts taken from reference TRBV2 and TRBJ1-2, reads EPEVTQTPSHQVTQMGQEVILRCVPISNHLYFYWYRQILGQKVEFLVSFYNNEISEKSEIFDDQFSVERPDGSNFTLKIRSTKLEDSAMYFCASSDDALGGYTFGSGTRLTVV.

The rearrangement joins TRBV9 to TRBJ1-2; D is unclear. CDR1 and CDR2 (germline): SGDLS, YYNGEE. Trimming pared 7 bases from V and 4 bases from J, leaving 5 bases between. This CDR3 region has 10 residues. CDR3 amino acids: CASYSYGYTF. CDR3 nucleotide sequence: TGTGCCAGCTACTCCTATGGCTACACCTTC.